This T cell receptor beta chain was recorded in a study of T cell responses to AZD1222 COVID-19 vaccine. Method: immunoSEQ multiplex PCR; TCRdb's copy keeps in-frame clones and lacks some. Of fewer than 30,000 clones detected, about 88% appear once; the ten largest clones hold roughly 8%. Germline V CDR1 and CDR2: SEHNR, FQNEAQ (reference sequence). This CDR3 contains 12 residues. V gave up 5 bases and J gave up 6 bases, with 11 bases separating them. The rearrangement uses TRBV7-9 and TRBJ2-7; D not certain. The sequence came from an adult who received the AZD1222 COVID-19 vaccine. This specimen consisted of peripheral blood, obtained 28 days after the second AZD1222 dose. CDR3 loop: CASSRFLREQYF. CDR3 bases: TGTGCCAGCAGCCGCTTTCTTCGCGAGCAGTACTTC.